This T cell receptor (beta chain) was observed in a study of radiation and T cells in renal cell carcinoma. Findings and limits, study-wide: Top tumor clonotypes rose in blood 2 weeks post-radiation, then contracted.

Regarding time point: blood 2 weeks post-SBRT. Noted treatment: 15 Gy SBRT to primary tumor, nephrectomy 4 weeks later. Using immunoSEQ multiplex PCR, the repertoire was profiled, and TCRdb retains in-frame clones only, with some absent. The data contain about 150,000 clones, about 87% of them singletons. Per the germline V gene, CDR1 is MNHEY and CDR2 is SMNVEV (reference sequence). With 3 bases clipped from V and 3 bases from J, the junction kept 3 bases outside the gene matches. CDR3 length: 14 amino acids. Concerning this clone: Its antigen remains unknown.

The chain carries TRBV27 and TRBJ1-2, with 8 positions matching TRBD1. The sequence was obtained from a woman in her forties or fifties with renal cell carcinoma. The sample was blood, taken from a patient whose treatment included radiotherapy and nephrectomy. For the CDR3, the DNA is TGTGCCAGCAGTTTGTGGGACAGGTACTATGGCTACACCTTC. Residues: CASSLWDRYYGYTF.